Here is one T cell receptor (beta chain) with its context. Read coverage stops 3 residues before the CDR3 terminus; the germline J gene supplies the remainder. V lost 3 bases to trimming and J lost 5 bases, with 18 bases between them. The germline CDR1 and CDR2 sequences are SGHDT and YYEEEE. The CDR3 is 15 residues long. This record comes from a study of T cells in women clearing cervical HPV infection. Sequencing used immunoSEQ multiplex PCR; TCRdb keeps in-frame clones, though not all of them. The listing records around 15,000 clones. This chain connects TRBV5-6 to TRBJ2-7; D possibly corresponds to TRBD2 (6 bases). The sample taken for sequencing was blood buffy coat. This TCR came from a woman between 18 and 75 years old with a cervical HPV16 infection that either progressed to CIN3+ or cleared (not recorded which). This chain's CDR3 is CASSSWGREVHEQYF. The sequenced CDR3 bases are TGTGCCAGCAGCTCCTGGGGCAGGGAGGTCCACGAG.